Presented here are 18 T cell receptor beta chains from one specimen sequenced in a study of cytomegalovirus exposure and HLA in healthy donors. The study ran its PCR with 60 Vbeta and 13 Jbeta primers. Clones were sequenced by immunoSEQ multiplex PCR, and TCRdb holds only the in-frame ones, with some missing. The repertoire table contains approximately 140,000 clones. The material sequenced was PBMCs. These receptors were collected from a man aged 35 to 55 in good health and CMV-seronegative.

This chain joins TRBV7-9 and TRBJ1-1, with D maybe TRBD1 (6 bases). CDR3 length: 14 amino acids. The germline V gene has CDR1 SEHNR and CDR2 FQNEAQ (reference sequence). Trimming pared 5 bases from V and 4 bases from J, leaving 14 bases between. The CDR3 sequence: CASSETGGGTEAFF. CDR3 nucleotides: TGTGCCAGCAGCGAGACAGGTGGGGGCACTGAAGCTTTCTTT.

The rearrangement uses TRBV7-9 and TRBJ1-1; no clear D. Germline V lookup: CDR1 SEHNR, CDR2 FQNEAQ (reference sequence). The CDR3 sequence is 14 residues long. The ends were cut back, 5 bases at V and 1 base at J, with 11 bases in the middle. CDR3 DNA sequence: TGTGCCAGCAGCCGGGAAAACAGGAACACTGAAGCTTTCTTT. Protein: CASSRENRNTEAFF.

The rearrangement joins TRBV2 to TRBJ1-4; possibly TRBD1 for D (5 bases). The V end was cut by 7 bases, the J end by 4 bases, with 10 bases between. This CDR3 is 13 amino acids long. Germline CDR1 reads SNHLY; CDR2 reads FYNNEI. CDR3 in amino acids: CASTRGYNEKLFF. CDR3 DNA: TGTGCCAGCACGCGGGGCTATAATGAAAAACTGTTTTTT.

The genes are TRBV2 and TRBJ1-5; tentatively, D is TRBD1 (6 bases). CDR3 size: 16 residues. CDR1 and CDR2 (germline): SNHLY, FYNNEI. The germline V and J ends were trimmed by 4 bases and 0 bases, with 13 bases remaining between them. The chain's CDR3 is CASSVGKTGSNQPQHF. The CDR3 DNA reads as TGTGCCAGCAGTGTAGGGAAGACAGGTAGCAATCAGCCCCAGCATTTT.

The chain recombines TRBV10-3 with TRBJ1-4; D is unresolved. V lost 0 bases, J lost 8 bases, and 13 bases lay in between. Germline V gene lookup returns CDR1 ENHRY and CDR2 SYGVKD. The CDR3 length is 15 residues. As DNA, the CDR3 is TGTGCCATCAGTGAGTCGACTAGCCCGAGAGAAAAACTGTTTTTT. Its translation: CAISESTSPREKLFF.

The gene calls are TRBV18 and TRBJ1-6; 7 nucleotides line up with TRBD1. The ends lost 5 bases at V and 9 bases at J; junction bases unmatched: 7. Germline values: CDR1 KGHSH, CDR2 LQKENI. The CDR3 loop spans 14 amino acids. This CDR3 is CASSGSAGGSPLHF. The DNA for the CDR3 is TGTGCCAGCTCAGGGAGCGCAGGGGGTTCACCCCTCCACTTT.

CDR3 protein: CASSSGNGNQPQHF. CDR3 in DNA: TGTGCCAGCAGTTCCGGGAATGGCAATCAGCCCCAGCATTTT. V is TRBV27 and J is TRBJ1-5, with D uncertain. This CDR3 spans 14 amino acids. Germline-derived CDR1 and CDR2 are MNHEY and SMNVEV (reference sequence). Trimming stripped 4 bases from V and 2 bases from J, with 9 bases between.

The V call is TRBV7-3, the J call TRBJ2-2, with 8 bases aligning to TRBD2. CDR1 is SGHTA, CDR2 FQGTGA, per germline. The J segment lost 4 bases and the V segment lost 6 bases, leaving 1 base of the junction unmatched. The CDR3 has 13 residues. CDR3 loop: CASRAGGTGELFF. The CDR3 nucleotides read TGTGCCAGCAGGGCGGGGGGCACCGGGGAGCTGTTTTTT.

The chain is built from TRBV5-1 and TRBJ2-3, with 9 positions matching TRBD2. The CDR3 totals 16 residues. Germline V CDR1 and CDR2: SGHRS, YFSETQ. Losses at the gene ends were 0 bases for V and 1 base for J; bases not matched to a gene: 3. CDR3 loop: CASSLGSSGGTDTQYF. The CDR3 region has the DNA TGCGCCAGCAGCTTGGGATCTAGCGGGGGCACAGATACGCAGTATTTT.

The rearrangement links TRBV6-5 to TRBJ1-6; a weak D match, TRBD1 (5 bases). Trimming took 7 bases from V and 7 from J, leaving 11 bases between them. CDR3 length: 13 residues. The germline V gene has CDR1 MNHEY and CDR2 SVGAGI. CDR3 bases: TGTGCCAGCAACCGGGACTCGAATTCACCCCTCCACTTT. Translating gives CASNRDSNSPLHF.

This chain uses TRBV6-5 with TRBJ2-7; 10 positions match TRBD1. CDR3 size: 14 residues. Germline V lookup: CDR1 MNHEY, CDR2 SVGAGI. The V gene end was trimmed by 4 bases and the J gene end by 6 bases; junction bases not matched to a gene: 6. The CDR3 sequence is CASSSADRGREQYF. CDR3 coding DNA: TGTGCCAGCAGTTCGGCCGACAGGGGGCGCGAGCAGTACTTC.

The rearrangement uses TRBV25-1 and TRBJ1-1, with D perhaps TRBD1 (5 bases). The length of the CDR3 is 15 residues. Germline CDR1 MGHDK, CDR2 SYGVNS. The V end was cut by 4 bases, the J end by 2 bases, with 14 bases between. The CDR3 spells CASSARRGQNTEAFF. The CDR3 DNA sequence: TGTGCCAGCAGTGCTAGAAGGGGCCAAAACACTGAAGCTTTCTTT.

V and J are TRBV6-6 and TRBJ2-7; TRBD1 might be the D (6 bases). The germline gives CDR1 MNHNY, CDR2 SVGAGI (reference sequence). Trimming stripped 5 bases from V and 7 bases from J, with 15 bases between. This CDR3 has 13 amino acids. The CDR3 coding sequence is TGTGCCAGCAGTCCTCGACAGGTAGCAGAGCAGTACTTC. Its translation is CASSPRQVAEQYF.

The rearrangement links TRBV6-1 to TRBJ2-7; 7 bases fit TRBD1. With 6 bases clipped from V and 4 bases from J, the junction kept 3 bases outside the gene matches. This CDR3 comprises 12 residues. Germline loops: CDR1 MNHNS, CDR2 SASEGT. The CDR3 coding sequence is TGTGCCAGCAGATGGGACAGATACGAGCAGTACTTC. Translation gives CASRWDRYEQYF.

The chain combines TRBV11-2 with TRBJ2-7; 11 nucleotides agree with TRBD2. CDR3 length: 15 amino acids. The germline V gene has CDR1 SGHAT and CDR2 FQNNGV. The V and J ends lost 2 bases and 1 base, in that order; junction bases with no gene match: 1. DNA for the CDR3: TGTGCCAGCAGCTTACTAGCGGGGGGTTCCTACGAGCAGTACTTC. Translating gives CASSLLAGGSYEQYF.

The V gene is TRBV2, the J gene TRBJ2-5; 12 bases fit TRBD2. The CDR3 spans 15 residues. Trimming took 4 bases from V and 1 from J; bases not matched to a gene: 1. From germline, CDR1 is SNHLY and CDR2 FYNNEI. DNA of the CDR3: TGTGCCAGCAGTGCTAGCGGGGGGGCCCAAGAGACCCAGTACTTC. The encoded protein is CASSASGGAQETQYF.

The V and J genes are TRBV5-5 and TRBJ1-5; no firm D call. The CDR3 extends over 17 amino acids. V was pared by 0 bases and J by 4 bases, with 17 bases between. Germline V CDR1 and CDR2: SGHKS, YYEKEE (reference sequence). The CDR3: CASSLGRPGWENQPQHF. As DNA, the CDR3 is TGTGCCAGCAGCTTGGGACGTCCGGGGTGGGAAAATCAGCCCCAGCATTTT.

The V gene is TRBV5-4, the J gene TRBJ2-5; TRBD1 is a possible D gene (7 bases). The closer fit of TRBJ2-7 to the DNA end suggests the J call may be wrong. The CDR3 covers 16 residues. Germline CDR1 is SGHNT and CDR2 is YYREEE (reference sequence). CDR3 residues: CASSLVRGTENYEQYF. The CDR3 nucleotides read TGTGCCAGCAGCTTGGTGCGCGGGACAGAAAACTACGAGCAGTACTTC.